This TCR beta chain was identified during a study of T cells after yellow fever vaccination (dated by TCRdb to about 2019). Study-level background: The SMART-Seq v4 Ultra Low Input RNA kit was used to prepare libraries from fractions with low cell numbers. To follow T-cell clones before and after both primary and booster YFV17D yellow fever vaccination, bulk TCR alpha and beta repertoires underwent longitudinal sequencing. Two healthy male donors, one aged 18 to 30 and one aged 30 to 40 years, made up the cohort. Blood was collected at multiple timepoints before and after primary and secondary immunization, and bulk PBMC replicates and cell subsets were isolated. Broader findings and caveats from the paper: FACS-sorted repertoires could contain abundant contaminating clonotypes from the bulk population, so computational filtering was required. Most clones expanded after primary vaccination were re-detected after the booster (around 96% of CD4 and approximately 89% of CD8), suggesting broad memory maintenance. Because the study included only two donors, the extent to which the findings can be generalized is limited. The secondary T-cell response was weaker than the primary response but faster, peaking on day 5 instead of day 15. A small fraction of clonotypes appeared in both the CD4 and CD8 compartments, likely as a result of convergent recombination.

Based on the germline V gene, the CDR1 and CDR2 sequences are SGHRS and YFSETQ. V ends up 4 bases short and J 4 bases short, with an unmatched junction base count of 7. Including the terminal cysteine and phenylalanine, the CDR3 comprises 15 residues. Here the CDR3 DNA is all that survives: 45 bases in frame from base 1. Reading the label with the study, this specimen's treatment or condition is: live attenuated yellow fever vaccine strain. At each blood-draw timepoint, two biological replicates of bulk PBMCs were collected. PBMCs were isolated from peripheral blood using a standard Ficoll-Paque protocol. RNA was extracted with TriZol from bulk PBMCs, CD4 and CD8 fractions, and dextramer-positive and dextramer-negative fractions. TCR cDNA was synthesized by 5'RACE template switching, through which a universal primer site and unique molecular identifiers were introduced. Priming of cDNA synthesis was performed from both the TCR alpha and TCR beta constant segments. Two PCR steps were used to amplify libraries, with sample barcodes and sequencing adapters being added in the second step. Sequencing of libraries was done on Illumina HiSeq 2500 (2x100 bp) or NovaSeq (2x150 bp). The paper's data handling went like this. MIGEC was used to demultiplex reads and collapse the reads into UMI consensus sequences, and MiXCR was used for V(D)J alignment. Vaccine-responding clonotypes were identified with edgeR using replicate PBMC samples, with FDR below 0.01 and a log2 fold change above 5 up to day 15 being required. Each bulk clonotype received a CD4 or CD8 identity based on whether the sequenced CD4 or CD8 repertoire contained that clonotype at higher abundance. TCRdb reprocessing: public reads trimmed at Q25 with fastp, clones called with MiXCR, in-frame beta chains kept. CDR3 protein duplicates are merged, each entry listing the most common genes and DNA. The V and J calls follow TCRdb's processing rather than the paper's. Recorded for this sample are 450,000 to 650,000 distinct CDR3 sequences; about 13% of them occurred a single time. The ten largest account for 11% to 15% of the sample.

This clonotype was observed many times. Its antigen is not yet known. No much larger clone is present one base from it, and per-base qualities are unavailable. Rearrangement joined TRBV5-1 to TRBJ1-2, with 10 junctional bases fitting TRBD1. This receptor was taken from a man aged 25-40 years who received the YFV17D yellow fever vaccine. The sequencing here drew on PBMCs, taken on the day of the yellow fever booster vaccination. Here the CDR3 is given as CASSPDRGAGYGYTF. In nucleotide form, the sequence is TGCGCCAGCAGCCCGGACAGGGGGGCCGGCTATGGCTACACCTTC.